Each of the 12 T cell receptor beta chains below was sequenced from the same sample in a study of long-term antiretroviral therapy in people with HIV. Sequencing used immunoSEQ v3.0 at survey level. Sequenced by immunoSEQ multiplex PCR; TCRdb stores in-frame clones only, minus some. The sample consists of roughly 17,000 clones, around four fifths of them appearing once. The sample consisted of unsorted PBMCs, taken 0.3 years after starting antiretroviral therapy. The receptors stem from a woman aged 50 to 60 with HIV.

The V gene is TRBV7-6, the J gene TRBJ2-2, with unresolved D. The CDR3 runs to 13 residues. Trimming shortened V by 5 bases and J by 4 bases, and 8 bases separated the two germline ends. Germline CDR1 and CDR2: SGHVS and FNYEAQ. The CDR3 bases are TGTGCCAGCAGCGTCCTTCCCACCGGGGAGCTGTTTTTT. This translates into CASSVLPTGELFF. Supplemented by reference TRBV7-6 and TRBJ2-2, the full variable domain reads GAGVSQSPRYKVTKRGQDVALRCDPISGHVSLYWYRQALGQGPEFLTYFNYEAQQDKSGLPNDRFSAERPEGSISTLTIQRTEQRDSAMYRCASSVLPTGELFFGEGSRLTVL.

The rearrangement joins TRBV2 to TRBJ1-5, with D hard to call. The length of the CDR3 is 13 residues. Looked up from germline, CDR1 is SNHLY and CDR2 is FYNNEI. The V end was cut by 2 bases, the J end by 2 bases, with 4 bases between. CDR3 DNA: TGTGCCAGCAGTGAATTGGGCAATCAGCCCCAGCATTTT. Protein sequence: CASSELGNQPQHF.

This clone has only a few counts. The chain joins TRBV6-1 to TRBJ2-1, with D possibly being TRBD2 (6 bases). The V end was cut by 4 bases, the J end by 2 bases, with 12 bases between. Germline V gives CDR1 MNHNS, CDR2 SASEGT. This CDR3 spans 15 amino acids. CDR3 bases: TGTGCCAGCAGTGGGGCGGGACCGACCTACAATGAGCAGTTCTTC. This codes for CASSGAGPTYNEQFF.

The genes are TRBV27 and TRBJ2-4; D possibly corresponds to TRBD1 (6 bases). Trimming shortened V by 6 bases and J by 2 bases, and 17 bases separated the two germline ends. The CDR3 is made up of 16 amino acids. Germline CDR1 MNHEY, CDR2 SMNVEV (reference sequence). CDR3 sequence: CASRGDNRFTKNIQYF. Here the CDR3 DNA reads TGTGCCAGCAGGGGGGACAACAGGTTTACCAAAAACATTCAGTACTTC.

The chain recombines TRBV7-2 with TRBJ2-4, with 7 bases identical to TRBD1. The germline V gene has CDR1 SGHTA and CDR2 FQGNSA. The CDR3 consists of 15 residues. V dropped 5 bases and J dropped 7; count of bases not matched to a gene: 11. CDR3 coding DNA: TGTGCCAGCAGCCACGACAGGGATGGTTGGAACATTCAGTACTTC. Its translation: CASSHDRDGWNIQYF.

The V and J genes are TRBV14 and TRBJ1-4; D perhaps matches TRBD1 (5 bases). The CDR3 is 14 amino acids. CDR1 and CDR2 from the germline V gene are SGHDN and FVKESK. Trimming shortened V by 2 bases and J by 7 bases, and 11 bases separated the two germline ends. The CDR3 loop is CASSQRGTGEKLFF. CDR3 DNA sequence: TGTGCCAGCAGCCAAAGAGGGACTGGTGAAAAACTGTTTTTT.

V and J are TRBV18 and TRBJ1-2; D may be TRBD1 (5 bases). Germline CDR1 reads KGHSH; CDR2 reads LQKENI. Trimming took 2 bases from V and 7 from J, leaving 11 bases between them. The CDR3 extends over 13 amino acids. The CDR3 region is CASSPKERGGYTF. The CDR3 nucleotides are TGTGCCAGCTCACCAAAGGAGAGGGGTGGCTACACCTTC.

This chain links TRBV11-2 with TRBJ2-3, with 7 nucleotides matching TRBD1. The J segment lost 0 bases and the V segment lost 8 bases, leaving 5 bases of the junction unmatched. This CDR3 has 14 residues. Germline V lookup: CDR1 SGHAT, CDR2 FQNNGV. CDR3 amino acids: CASGTDTSTDTQYF. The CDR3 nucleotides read TGTGCCAGCGGGACAGATACTAGCACAGATACGCAGTATTTT.

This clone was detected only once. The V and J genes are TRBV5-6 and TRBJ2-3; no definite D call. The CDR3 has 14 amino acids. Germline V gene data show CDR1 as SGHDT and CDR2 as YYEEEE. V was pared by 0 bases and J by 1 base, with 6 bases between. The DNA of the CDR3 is TGTGCCAGCAGCTTGGACGCGGGCACAGATACGCAGTATTTT. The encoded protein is CASSLDAGTDTQYF.

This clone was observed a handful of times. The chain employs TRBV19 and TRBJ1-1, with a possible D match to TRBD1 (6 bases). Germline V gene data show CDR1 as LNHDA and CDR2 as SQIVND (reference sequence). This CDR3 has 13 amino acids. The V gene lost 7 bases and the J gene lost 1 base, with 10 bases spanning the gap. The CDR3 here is CASTGQRNTEAFF. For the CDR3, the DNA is TGTGCCAGTACGGGACAACGGAACACTGAAGCTTTCTTT.

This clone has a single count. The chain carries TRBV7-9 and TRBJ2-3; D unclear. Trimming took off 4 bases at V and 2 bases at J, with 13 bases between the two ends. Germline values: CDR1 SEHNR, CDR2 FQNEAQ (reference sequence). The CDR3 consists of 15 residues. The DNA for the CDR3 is TGTGCCAGCAGCTCAGATATCCTGTCCACAGATACGCAGTATTTT. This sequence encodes CASSSDILSTDTQYF.

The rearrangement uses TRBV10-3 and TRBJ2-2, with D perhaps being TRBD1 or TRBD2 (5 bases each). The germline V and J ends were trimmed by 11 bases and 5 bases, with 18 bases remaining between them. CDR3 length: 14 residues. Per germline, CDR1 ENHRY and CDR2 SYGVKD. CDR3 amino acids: CASRKVGGTGELFF. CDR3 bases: TGTGCCTCAAGGAAGGTTGGGGGAACCGGGGAGCTGTTTTTT.